This T cell receptor beta chain was captured in a study of T cells in narcolepsy. Whole-study results and caveats: Same-patient CSF and blood CD4+ T cell clonotypes included HCRT-specific and TRIB2-specific autoreactive ones.

Assay: immunoSEQ multiplex PCR; the TCRdb copy retains only in-frame clones and omits some. Found here are some 25,000 clones, approximately 89% of them singletons; the top ten hold approximately 1.3%. Trimming stripped 4 bases from V and 4 bases from J, with 13 bases between. This CDR3 is built from 14 residues. The V gene's germline CDR1 is SGHNT and CDR2 YYREEE (reference sequence). As to this clone: The antigen is not known.

The sample consisted of CD45RA- memory CD4+ T cells from PBMCs. The sequence came from a human donor with narcolepsy. This rearrangement joins TRBV5-4 to TRBJ2-3; perhaps TRBD1 as D (6 bases). The CDR3 bases are TGTGCCAGCAGCCTTACAGGGTTATCAGATACGCAGTATTTT. Protein sequence: CASSLTGLSDTQYF.